This T cell receptor beta chain was retrieved from a study of blood T cell dynamics during melanoma immunotherapy. Time point given: pre-treatment baseline. Only in-frame clones appear in the TCRdb table, and some are missing; sequencing was by immunoSEQ multiplex PCR. The repertoire includes tens of thousands of clones, over 85% of them detected once, and 1.2% sits in the top ten. Between the trimmed V and J ends, which lost 5 bases and 5 bases, there was a span of 15 bases. The length of the CDR3 is 14 residues. Per germline, CDR1 SGHTA and CDR2 FQGTGA. This clonotype originated in a human donor with melanoma. The starting material was blood, obtained from a patient treated with checkpoint blockade. The chain recombines TRBV7-3 with TRBJ1-1; possible D gene TRBD1, 6 bases. The CDR3 protein is CASSPSGGATEAFF. The CDR3 region has the DNA TGTGCCAGCAGCCCATCGGGGGGCGCGACTGAAGCTTTCTTT.